Below are 21 T cell receptor beta chains sequenced from a single sample in a study of blood T cell repertoires in COVID-19. Produced via immunoSEQ multiplex PCR; TCRdb's table is partial and in-frame only. The table has 350,000 to 400,000 clones, 80% to 90% seen once. What was sequenced was PBMCs or T cells enriched from blood (not recorded which). These receptors all stem from a man younger than 30 who had recovered from COVID-19.

Note on this clone: Within the sample, other DNA sequences also encode this same CDR3. The J gene is TRBJ1-1, the V gene TRBV18, with D possibly being TRBD1 (5 bases). The CDR3 extends over 13 amino acids. Trimming cost V 8 bases and J 1 base, with 11 bases left between them. The V gene's germline CDR1 is KGHSH and CDR2 LQKENI. CDR3 protein: CASSPGGNTEAFF. The DNA of the CDR3 is TGTGCCAGCAGCCCCGGGGGGAACACTGAAGCTTTCTTT.

A single count supports this clone. The chain has TRBV29-1 and TRBJ2-1, with 11 bases matching TRBD1. The length of the CDR3 is 15 residues. Germline values: CDR1 SQVTM, CDR2 ANQGSEA. V shed 7 bases, J shed 7 bases, and the junction held 12 bases outside the gene matches. CDR3 sequence reads: CSADRTGGAVNEQFF. For the CDR3, the DNA is TGCAGCGCTGACCGGACAGGGGGCGCAGTAAATGAGCAGTTCTTC.

In regard to this clone: The same CDR3 arises from other DNA sequences in this sample as well. CDR3 in DNA: TGTGCCAGCAGTTACGGGCTAGCGGGCACCGGGGAGCTGTTTTTT. Translating gives CASSYGLAGTGELFF. This chain links TRBV6-2 or TRBV6-3 with TRBJ2-2; 8 positions agree with TRBD2. In germline, CDR1 is MNHEY, CDR2 SVGEGT. V lost 2 bases, J lost 4 bases, and 3 bases stayed unmatched. This CDR3 is 15 amino acids long.

The chain combines TRBV5-1 with TRBJ2-3; the D is unclear. Per the germline V gene, CDR1 is SGHRS and CDR2 is YFSETQ. V was pared by 4 bases and J by 2 bases, with 5 bases between. This CDR3 is 12 amino acids long. The CDR3 sequence: CASSPHTDTQYF. For the CDR3, the DNA is TGCGCCAGCAGCCCCCACACAGATACGCAGTATTTT.

The chain recombines TRBV6-5 with TRBJ1-2, with D perhaps TRBD1 (6 bases). This CDR3 has 13 amino acids. Germline V gene sequence: CDR1 MNHEY, CDR2 SVGAGI. The V end was cut by 6 bases, the J end by 4 bases, with 12 bases between. This CDR3 is CASSDGQFYGYTF. CDR3 nucleotides: TGTGCCAGCAGCGACGGACAGTTCTATGGCTACACCTTC.

The chain employs TRBV19 and TRBJ1-5; 10 positions agree with TRBD1. The CDR3 runs 14 residues. V lost 3 bases and J lost 7; bases outside the gene matches: 3. Germline V CDR1 and CDR2: LNHDA, SQIVND (reference sequence). This chain's CDR3 is CASSIGQGGQPQHF. The CDR3 coding sequence is TGTGCCAGTAGTATCGGACAGGGGGGACAGCCCCAGCATTTT.

The chain links TRBV3-1 (or the pseudogene TRBV3-2) to TRBJ1-2; D is uncertain. This CDR3 has 13 residues. Per germline, CDR1 LGHDT and CDR2 YNNKEL (reference sequence). Trimming pared 1 base from V and 4 bases from J, leaving 7 bases between. The CDR3 reads CASSQVGFYGYTF. CDR3 sequence (DNA): TGTGCCAGCAGCCAAGTGGGCTTCTATGGCTACACCTTC.

On this clone itself: Other DNA sequences in this sample translate to the same CDR3. V is TRBV28 and J is TRBJ2-7; D remains ambiguous. The CDR3 is made up of 12 amino acids. Germline CDR1 and CDR2: MDHEN and SYDVKM. V shed 7 bases and J shed 2 bases, with 9 bases lying between them. In DNA form, the CDR3 reads TGTGCCAGCAAGGTTGGGCCCTACGAGCAGTACTTC. This sequence encodes CASKVGPYEQYF.

The V gene is TRBV12-3 or TRBV12-4, the J gene TRBJ1-4; possibly TRBD1 for D (5 bases). CDR3 length equals 13 residues. V was trimmed by 2 bases and J by 7 bases, leaving 8 bases between them. The CDR3 loop reads CASSLNRLEKLFF. The CDR3 DNA reads TGTGCCAGCAGTTTAAACAGGCTTGAAAAACTGTTTTTT.

The chain is built from TRBV3-1 (or the pseudogene TRBV3-2) and TRBJ1-2; TRBD1 agrees at 7 bases. Germline trimming cut 1 base from V and 0 bases from J; bases unmatched to any gene: 2. CDR1 and CDR2 (germline): LGHDT, YNNKEL (reference sequence). The CDR3 extends over 15 amino acids. For the CDR3, the DNA is TGTGCCAGCAGCCAAGTCCAGGGGGCTAACTATGGCTACACCTTC. It yields the protein CASSQVQGANYGYTF.

The chain carries TRBV18 and TRBJ2-4; D possibly corresponds to TRBD1 (6 bases). V shed 5 bases and J shed 6 bases, with 14 bases lying between them. Germline lookup yields CDR1 KGHSH and CDR2 LQKENI. The CDR3 is made up of 14 amino acids. The CDR3 loop reads CASSEQGSGNIQYF. Here the CDR3 DNA reads TGTGCCAGCTCAGAACAGGGATCTGGAAACATTCAGTACTTC.

This chain connects TRBV5-1 to TRBJ2-7, with a possible D match to TRBD2 (6 bases). V lost 3 bases and J 3 bases, leaving 16 bases between the germline ends. Germline CDR1 and CDR2: SGHRS and YFSETQ. This CDR3 has 15 amino acids. CDR3 amino acids: CASSSGRDRVYEQYF. DNA of the CDR3: TGCGCCAGCAGCTCCGGGAGAGACAGAGTCTACGAGCAGTACTTC.

The V call is TRBV7-2, the J call TRBJ2-7, with 14 positions matching TRBD2. Germline V gene sequence: CDR1 SGHTA, CDR2 FQGNSA. The CDR3 covers 15 residues. V shed 4 bases, J shed 4 bases, and the junction held 3 bases outside the gene matches. CDR3 loop: CASSSGLAGVYEQYF. The CDR3 DNA sequence: TGTGCCAGCAGCTCGGGACTAGCGGGAGTTTACGAGCAGTACTTC.

The chain couples TRBV28 to TRBJ1-3; D is undetermined. Trimming removed 7 bases from V and 7 bases from J, with 11 bases in between. Germline values: CDR1 MDHEN, CDR2 SYDVKM. There are 12 residues in the CDR3. The chain's CDR3 is CASKQNPNTIYF. DNA of the CDR3: TGTGCCAGCAAACAAAATCCCAACACCATATATTTT. Supplemented by reference TRBV28 and TRBJ1-3, the full variable domain reads DVKVTQSSRYLVKRTGEKVFLECVQDMDHENMFWYRQDPGLGLRLIYFSYDVKMKEKGDIPEGYSVSREKKERFSLILESASTNQTSMYLCASKQNPNTIYFGEGSWLTVV.

A remark on this clone: Within the sample, other DNA sequences also encode this same CDR3. The chain links TRBV6-5 to TRBJ1-1, with D unresolved. V lost 6 bases and J 5 bases, leaving 7 bases between the germline ends. The germline CDR1 and CDR2 sequences are MNHEY and SVGAGI. This CDR3 is 11 amino acids long. This chain's CDR3 is CASRRVTEAFF. In DNA, the CDR3 is TGTGCCAGCAGGAGGGTAACTGAAGCTTTCTTT.

CDR3 loop: CSGESSWGGNTEAFF. The CDR3 region has the DNA TGCAGCGGAGAGTCCTCCTGGGGGGGGAACACTGAAGCTTTCTTT. The chain has TRBV29-1 and TRBJ1-1, with a weak D call TRBD1 (5 bases). Germline loops: CDR1 SQVTM, CDR2 ANQGSEA. The CDR3 runs to 15 residues. V was cut by 7 bases and J by 1 base, with 19 bases left in between.

V and J are TRBV9 and TRBJ1-1; no clear D gene. This CDR3 has 14 amino acids. CDR1 is SGDLS and CDR2 is YYNGEE in the germline V gene. V lost 0 bases and J 1 base, leaving 7 bases between the germline ends. The CDR3 protein is CASSVDHGNTEAFF. The DNA of the CDR3 is TGTGCCAGCAGCGTAGATCACGGGAACACTGAAGCTTTCTTT.

This rearrangement joins TRBV9 to TRBJ2-1; a weak D match, TRBD2 (6 bases). This CDR3 is 12 amino acids long. CDR1 is SGDLS, CDR2 YYNGEE, per germline. V was trimmed by 0 bases and J by 9 bases, leaving 7 bases between them. The CDR3 region is CASSVGGIEQFF. The CDR3 region has the DNA TGTGCCAGCAGCGTAGGCGGGATTGAGCAGTTCTTC. Drawing the rest from reference TRBV9 and TRBJ2-1, the complete variable domain is DSGVTQTPKHLITATGQRVTLRCSPRSGDLSVYWYQQSLDQGLQFLIQYYNGEERAKGNILERFSAQQFPDLHSELNLSSLELGDSALYFCASSVGGIEQFFGPGTRLTVL.

This clone was observed at least ten times. The rearrangement links TRBV3-1 (or the pseudogene TRBV3-2) to TRBJ1-3, with 7 nucleotides matching TRBD1. Germline V gene data show CDR1 as LGHDT and CDR2 as YNNKEL (reference sequence). The CDR3 extends over 19 amino acids. Trimming removed 4 bases from V and 1 base from J; junction bases left unmatched: 16. In DNA, the CDR3 is TGTGCCAGCAGCCCTTACACATACGGGCTACAGGGGTCTGGAAACACCATATATTTT. It encodes CASSPYTYGLQGSGNTIYF.

This clone is a singleton in its sample. The chain employs TRBV27 and TRBJ2-2; TRBD1 agrees at 8 bases. The CDR3 loop spans 15 amino acids. V lost 3 bases to trimming and J lost 7 bases; unmatched junction nucleotides: 7. Looked up from germline, CDR1 is MNHEY and CDR2 is SMNVEV (reference sequence). CDR3: CASSFLQGGIGELFF. For the CDR3, the DNA is TGTGCCAGCAGTTTCCTACAGGGGGGAATCGGGGAGCTGTTTTTT.

A remark on this clone: Other DNA sequences from this sample encode an identical CDR3 as well. The V call is TRBV7-2, the J call TRBJ1-2; 9 bases map to TRBD1. The junction had 4 bases not matched to a gene; V was cut back by 3 bases and J by 5 bases. Per the germline V gene, CDR1 is SGHTA and CDR2 is FQGNSA. This CDR3 is 14 amino acids long. The CDR3 spells CASSLTGGDYGYTF. The CDR3 DNA is TGTGCCAGCAGCTTGACAGGGGGGGATTATGGCTACACCTTC.